This T cell receptor (beta chain) originates from a study of graft-versus-host responses after intestinal transplantation. Overall study: Transplants were multivisceral, liver-intestinal, or isolated intestinal. Every transplant recipient was induced with anti-thymocyte globulin, then maintained on tacrolimus and steroids for two to three years. General study findings and limits: HvG clone declines early post-transplant were associated with peak circulating GvH levels.

To note about this clone: What it recognizes is unknown.

This table comes from immunoSEQ multiplex PCR, and its TCRdb copy is limited to in-frame clones, with some not included. This sample has some 110,000 clones, with more than 80% found just once. The CDR3 has 12 amino acids. CDR1 MNHEY and CDR2 SVGAGI come from the germline V gene. After removal of 5 bases from V and 9 bases from J, the junction contained 6 bases not matched to a gene. The material was unstimulated CD4+ T cells sorted from spleen or lymph node cells, obtained before transplant. This TCR came from a human donor who was the organ donor for an intestinal transplant. The chain links TRBV6-5 to TRBJ1-1; 7 bases are a match to TRBD1. The CDR3 region has the DNA TGTGCCAGCAGTACGGGGACAGCGAAAGCTTTCTTT. As protein: CASSTGTAKAFF.